Listed here is a single T cell receptor beta chain. V lost 1 base, J lost 2 bases, and 7 bases stayed unmatched. Germline CDR1 SGHVS, CDR2 FQNEAQ. This CDR3 comprises 16 residues. The sample comes from a study of blood T cell repertoires in COVID-19. Study as a whole: PBMCs, B-cell-depleted T cells, or T cells provided the cDNA or gDNA that made up the material.

In the source study's methods: From reference gene primer amplification, estimates of nucleated cell counts were derived. Sequenced by immunoSEQ multiplex PCR; TCRdb stores in-frame clones only, minus some. Clonal size and the V and J genes are those of that table, whereas D and trimming came from the DNA. The sample consists of 200,000 to 300,000 clones, just under 85% of them appearing once. The sequence derives from a woman aged 55 to 70 with active or convalescent COVID-19. Input material: peripheral blood. The chain links TRBV7-8 to TRBJ1-2; 7 positions match TRBD1. The CDR3 here is CASSLGWDSSNYGYTF. The CDR3 bases are TGTGCCAGCAGCTTAGGGTGGGACAGTTCCAACTATGGCTACACCTTC.